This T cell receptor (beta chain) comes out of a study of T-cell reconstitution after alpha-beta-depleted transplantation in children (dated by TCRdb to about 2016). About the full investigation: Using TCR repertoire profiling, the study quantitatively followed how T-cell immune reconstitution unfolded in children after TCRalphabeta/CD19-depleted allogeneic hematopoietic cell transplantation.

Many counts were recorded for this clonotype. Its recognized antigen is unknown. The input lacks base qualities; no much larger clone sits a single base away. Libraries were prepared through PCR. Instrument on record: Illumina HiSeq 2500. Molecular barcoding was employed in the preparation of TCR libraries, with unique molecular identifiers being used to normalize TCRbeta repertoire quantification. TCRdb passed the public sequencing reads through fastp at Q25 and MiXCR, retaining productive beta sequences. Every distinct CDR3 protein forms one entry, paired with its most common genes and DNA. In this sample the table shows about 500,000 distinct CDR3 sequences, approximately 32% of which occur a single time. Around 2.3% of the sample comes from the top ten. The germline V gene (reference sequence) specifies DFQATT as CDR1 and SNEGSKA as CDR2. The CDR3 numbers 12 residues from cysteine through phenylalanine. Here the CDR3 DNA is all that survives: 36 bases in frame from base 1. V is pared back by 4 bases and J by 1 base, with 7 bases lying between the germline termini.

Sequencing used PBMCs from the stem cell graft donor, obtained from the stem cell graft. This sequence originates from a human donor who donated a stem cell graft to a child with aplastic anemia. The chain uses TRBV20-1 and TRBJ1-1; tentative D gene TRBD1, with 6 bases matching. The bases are TGCAGTGCTACGACAGGGAACACTGAAGCTTTCTTT. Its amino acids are CSATTGNTEAFF.